The entry that follows covers one T cell receptor beta chain sequence. These data are taken from a study of blood T cell repertoires in COVID-19. Background on the study: PBMCs, B-cell-depleted T cells, or T cells provided the cDNA or gDNA that made up the material.

The V and J ends lost 6 bases and 11 bases respectively, with 19 bases between them. The germline V gene has CDR1 SEHNR and CDR2 FQNEAQ (reference sequence). This CDR3 contains 14 residues. Authors' processing steps: Amplification of reference gene primers provided the estimated nucleated cell counts. Method: immunoSEQ multiplex PCR; TCRdb's copy keeps in-frame clones and lacks some. D and trimming were read from the DNA, whereas the V and J calls and clone size are those reported in that table. Among fewer than 80,000 clones listed, more than 75% were seen once. The sequenced sample consisted of peripheral blood. The clonotype was recovered from a man between 60 and 70 years old with COVID-19, enrolled during active disease. The chain carries TRBV7-9 and TRBJ1-4; D might be TRBD1 (6 bases). CDR3 bases: TGTGCCAGCAGTCGCAACCAAGCAGGGGCGAAACTGTTTTTT. Residues: CASSRNQAGAKLFF. Using reference TRBV7-9 and TRBJ1-4 for the parts outside the CDR3, the full variable domain is DTGVSQNPRHKITKRGQNVTFRCDPISEHNRLYWYRQTLGQGPEFLTYFQNEAQLEKSRLLSDRFSAERPKGSFSTLEIQRTEQGDSAMYLCASSRNQAGAKLFFGSGTQLSVL.